This T cell receptor beta chain was profiled in a study of OX40 agonist ivuxolimab in advanced cancers. Study-level background: The costimulatory receptor OX40 (CD134) was targeted by ivuxolimab, a fully human IgG2 agonistic monoclonal antibody. In the dose-escalation cohort, 82.7% of patients were male, and the mean age was approximately 60 years, with a range of roughly 23 to 85. Partial responses occurred in three dose-escalation patients: two with cutaneous melanoma and one with hepatocellular carcinoma. Patients were allowed to have had prior anti-PD-1, anti-PD-L1 or anti-CTLA-4 therapy, and 30% to 40% of the dose-escalation patients had been treated with checkpoint inhibitors. Among the approximately 54 dose-escalation patients, some 20 had hepatocellular carcinoma, about 15 melanoma, 9 renal cell carcinoma and 9 head and neck cancer. Intravenous ivuxolimab was administered to patients every 2 weeks at six dose levels: 0.01, 0.1, 0.3, 1.5, 3 and 10 mg/kg. The paper covers the monotherapy dose-escalation part of the phase I ivuxolimab trial, which included N of about 56 patients. The point of sequencing TCRbeta in the periphery was to test whether ivuxolimab changed TCR sequence diversity and drove clonal T-cell expansion.

The trial excluded patients who had a history of autoimmune disease or who were on systemic immunosuppression. In every dose cohort, peripheral blood was drawn for TCR sequencing at baseline, cycle 4 day 1, and cycle 7 day 1. The samples were drawn from a first-in-human, open-label, multicenter phase I dose-escalation trial of ivuxolimab. Adults with locally advanced or metastatic melanoma, renal cell, hepatocellular, or head and neck squamous cell carcinoma were enrolled in the trial. CD4+ and CD8+ T cells were sorted separately from peripheral blood before TCR sequencing. Genomic DNA was isolated from the sorted cells so that the TCRbeta CDR3 region could be sequenced. TCRbeta CDR3 regions were sequenced using the immunoSEQ Assay. TCRdb retrieved this table from immuneACCESS and kept in-frame rearrangements only. Not all clones are present; in checked studies, unresolved V genes account for under half, and no reason is known for the remainder. This sample has 30,000 to 45,000 clones in its table, and approximately 86% of those were observed once. The ten largest make up approximately 2% of the sample.

The CDR3 starts with the cysteine, ends with the phenylalanine, and has 15 residues. Of the read, only the CDR3 DNA is kept; its 45 bases are in frame from base 1. The germline V gene yields SGDLS for CDR1 and YYNGEE for CDR2. V is pared back by 0 bases and J by 0 bases, with 9 bases lying between the germline termini. Overall study outcomes, separate from this receptor: Low levels of normalized T-cell clonal expansion were also seen in some patients who did not respond. After ivuxolimab, more expanded clones were found on average in CD8+ T cells than in CD4+ T cells. In the 0.1-3.0 mg/kg groups, partial responders were among the patients with the lowest normalized peripheral clonal expansion, particularly in CD8+ T cells. Antigen specificity was not determined for the clonally expanded peripheral T cells. At doses of 0.1 to 3.0 mg/kg, clonal expansion of both CD4+ and CD8+ T cells in blood was seen between baseline and week 6.

To note about this clone: Its cognate antigen has yet to be identified. It has no much larger one-base neighbor in the sample; base qualities were not kept.

Sequences were derived from CD4+ or CD8+ T cells sorted from blood, sampled in a trial of the OX40 agonist ivuxolimab. This TCR was recovered from an adult with an advanced solid tumor such as melanoma, head and neck, liver or kidney cancer. The rearranged chain carries TRBV9 and TRBJ1-1; no D gene can be assigned with confidence. Here is the DNA: TGTGCCAGCAGCGTAGCCGGACCGATGAACACTGAAGCTTTCTTT. This sequence encodes CASSVAGPMNTEAFF.